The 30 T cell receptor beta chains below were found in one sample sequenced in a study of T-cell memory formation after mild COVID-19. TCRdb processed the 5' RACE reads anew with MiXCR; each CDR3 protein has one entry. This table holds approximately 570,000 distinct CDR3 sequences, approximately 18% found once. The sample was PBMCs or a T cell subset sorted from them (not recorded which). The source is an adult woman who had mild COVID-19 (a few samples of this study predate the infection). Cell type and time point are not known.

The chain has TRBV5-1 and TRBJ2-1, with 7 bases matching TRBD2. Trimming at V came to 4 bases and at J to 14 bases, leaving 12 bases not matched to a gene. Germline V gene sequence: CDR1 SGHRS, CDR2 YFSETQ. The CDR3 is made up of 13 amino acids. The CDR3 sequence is CASSPPLAGDEFF. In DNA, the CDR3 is TGCGCCAGCAGCCCCCCCTTGGCGGGAGACGAGTTCTTC.

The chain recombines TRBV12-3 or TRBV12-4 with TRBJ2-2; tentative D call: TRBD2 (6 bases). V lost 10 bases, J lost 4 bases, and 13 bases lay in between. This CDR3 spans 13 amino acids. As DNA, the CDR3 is TGTGCCAACAAAGGGACTTCCACCGGGGAGCTGTTTTTT. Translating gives CANKGTSTGELFF.

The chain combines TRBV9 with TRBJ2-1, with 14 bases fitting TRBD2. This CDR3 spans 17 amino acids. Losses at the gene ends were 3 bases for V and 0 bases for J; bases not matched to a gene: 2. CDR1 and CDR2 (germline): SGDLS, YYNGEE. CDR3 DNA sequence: TGTGCCAGCAGCGGGACTAGCGGGGGGAGCTCCTACAATGAGCAGTTCTTC. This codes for CASSGTSGGSSYNEQFF.

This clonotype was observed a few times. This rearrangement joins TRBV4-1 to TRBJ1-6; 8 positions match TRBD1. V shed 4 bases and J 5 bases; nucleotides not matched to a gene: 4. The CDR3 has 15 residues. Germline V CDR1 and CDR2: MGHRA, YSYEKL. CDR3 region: CASSRDRFNNSPLHF. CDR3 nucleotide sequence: TGCGCCAGCAGCCGGGACAGGTTTAATAATTCACCCCTCCACTTT.

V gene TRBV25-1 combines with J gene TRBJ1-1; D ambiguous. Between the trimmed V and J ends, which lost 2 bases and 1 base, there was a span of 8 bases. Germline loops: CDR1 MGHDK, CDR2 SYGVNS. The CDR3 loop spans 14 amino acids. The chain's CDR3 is CASSEPGKNTEAFF. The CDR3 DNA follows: TGTGCCAGCAGTGAACCTGGAAAGAACACTGAAGCTTTCTTT. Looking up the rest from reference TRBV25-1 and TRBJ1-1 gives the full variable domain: EADIYQTPRYLVIGTGKKITLECSQTMGHDKMYWYQQDPGMELHLIHYSYGVNSTEKGDLSSESTVSRIRTEHFPLTLESARPSHTSQYLCASSEPGKNTEAFFGQGTRLTVV.

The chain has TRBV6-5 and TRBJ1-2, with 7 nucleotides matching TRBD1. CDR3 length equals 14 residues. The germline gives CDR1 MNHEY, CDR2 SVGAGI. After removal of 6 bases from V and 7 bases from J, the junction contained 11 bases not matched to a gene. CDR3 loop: CASSQNWQGGGYTF. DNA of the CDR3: TGTGCCAGCAGCCAAAATTGGCAGGGGGGTGGCTACACCTTC.

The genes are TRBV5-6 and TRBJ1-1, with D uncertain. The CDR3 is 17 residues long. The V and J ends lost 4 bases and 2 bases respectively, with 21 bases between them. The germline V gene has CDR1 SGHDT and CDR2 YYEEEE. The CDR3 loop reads CASSTRLLGSLNTEAFF. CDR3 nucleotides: TGTGCCAGCAGCACCCGTCTTTTGGGTTCACTAAACACTGAAGCTTTCTTT.

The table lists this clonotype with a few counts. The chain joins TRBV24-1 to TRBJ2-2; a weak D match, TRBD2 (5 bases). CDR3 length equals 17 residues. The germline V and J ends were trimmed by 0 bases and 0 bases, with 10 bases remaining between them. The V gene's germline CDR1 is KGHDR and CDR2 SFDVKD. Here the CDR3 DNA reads TGTGCCACCAGTGATTTGGGCAGCGGTCCGAACACCGGGGAGCTGTTTTTT. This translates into CATSDLGSGPNTGELFF.

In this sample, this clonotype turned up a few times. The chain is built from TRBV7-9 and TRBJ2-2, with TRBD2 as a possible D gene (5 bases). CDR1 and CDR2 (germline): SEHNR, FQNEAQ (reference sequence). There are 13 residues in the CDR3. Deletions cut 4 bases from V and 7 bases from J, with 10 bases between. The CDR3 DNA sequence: TGTGCCAGCAGCTCCTCGGGATTCGGGGAGCTGTTTTTT. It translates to CASSSSGFGELFF.

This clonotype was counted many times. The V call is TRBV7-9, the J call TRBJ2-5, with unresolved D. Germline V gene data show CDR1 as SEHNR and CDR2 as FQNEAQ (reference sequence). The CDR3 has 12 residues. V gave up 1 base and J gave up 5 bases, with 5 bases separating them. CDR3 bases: TGTGCCAGCAGCTTAGTCACGGAGACCCAGTACTTC. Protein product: CASSLVTETQYF.

The CDR3 spells CASTVASGRYEQFF. CDR3 DNA: TGCGCCAGCACCGTTGCTAGCGGGAGATATGAGCAGTTCTTC. The gene calls are TRBV5-1 and TRBJ2-1, with 10 positions matching TRBD2. Unmatched junction bases numbered 8, after V lost 6 bases and J lost 8 bases. The CDR3 spans 14 residues. Germline V gene lookup returns CDR1 SGHRS and CDR2 YFSETQ.

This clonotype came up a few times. CDR3 region: CASSRENYGYTF. CDR3 in DNA: TGCGCCAGCAGCCGGGAAAACTATGGCTACACCTTC. V is TRBV5-1 and J is TRBJ1-2; D gene uncertain. Per germline, CDR1 SGHRS and CDR2 YFSETQ. V was clipped by 4 bases and J by 2 bases, with 6 bases between them. CDR3 length: 12 amino acids.

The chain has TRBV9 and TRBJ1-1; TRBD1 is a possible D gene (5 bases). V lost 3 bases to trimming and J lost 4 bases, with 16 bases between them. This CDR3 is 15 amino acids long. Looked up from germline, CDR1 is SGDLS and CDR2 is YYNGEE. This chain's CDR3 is CASSAGSQFGTEAFF. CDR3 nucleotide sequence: TGTGCCAGCAGCGCAGGGTCACAGTTCGGCACTGAAGCTTTCTTT.

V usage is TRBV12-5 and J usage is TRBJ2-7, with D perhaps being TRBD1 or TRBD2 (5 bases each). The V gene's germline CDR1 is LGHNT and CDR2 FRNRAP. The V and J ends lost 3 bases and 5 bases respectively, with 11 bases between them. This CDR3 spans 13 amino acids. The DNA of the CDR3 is TGTGCTAGTGGTTTCCGGGACCTCGACGAGCAGTACTTC. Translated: CASGFRDLDEQYF.

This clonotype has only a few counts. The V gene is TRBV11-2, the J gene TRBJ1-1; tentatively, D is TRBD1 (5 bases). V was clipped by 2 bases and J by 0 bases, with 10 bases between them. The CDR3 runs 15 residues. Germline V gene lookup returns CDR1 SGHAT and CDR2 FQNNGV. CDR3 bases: TGTGCCAGCAGCTTATCGGGGCAGATGAACACTGAAGCTTTCTTT. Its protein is CASSLSGQMNTEAFF.

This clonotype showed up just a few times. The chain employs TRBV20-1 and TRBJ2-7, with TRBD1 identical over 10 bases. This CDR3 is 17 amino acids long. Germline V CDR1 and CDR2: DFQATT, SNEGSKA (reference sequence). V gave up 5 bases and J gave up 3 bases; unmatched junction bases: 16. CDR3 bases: TGCAGTGCTCCCCTTTGGACCGGGACAGGGGTGGTCTACGAGCAGTACTTC. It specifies CSAPLWTGTGVVYEQYF.

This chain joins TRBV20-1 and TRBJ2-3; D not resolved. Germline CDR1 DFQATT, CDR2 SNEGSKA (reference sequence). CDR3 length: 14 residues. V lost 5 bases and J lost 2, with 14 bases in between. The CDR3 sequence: CSARNDTNTDTQYF. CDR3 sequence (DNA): TGCAGTGCTCGGAACGACACTAACACAGATACGCAGTATTTT.

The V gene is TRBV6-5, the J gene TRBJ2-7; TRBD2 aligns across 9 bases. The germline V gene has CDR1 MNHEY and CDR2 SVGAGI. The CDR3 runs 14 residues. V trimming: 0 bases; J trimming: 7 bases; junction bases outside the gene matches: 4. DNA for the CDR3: TGTGCCAGCAGTTACTCTAGCGGGAGTGGGGAGCAGTACTTC. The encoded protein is CASSYSSGSGEQYF.

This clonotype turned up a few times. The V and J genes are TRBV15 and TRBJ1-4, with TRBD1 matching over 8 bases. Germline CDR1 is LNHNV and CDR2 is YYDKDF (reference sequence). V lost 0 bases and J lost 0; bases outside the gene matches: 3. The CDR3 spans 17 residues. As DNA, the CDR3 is TGTGCCACCAGCAGAGATGGGACAGGAGCAACTAATGAAAAACTGTTTTTT. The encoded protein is CATSRDGTGATNEKLFF.

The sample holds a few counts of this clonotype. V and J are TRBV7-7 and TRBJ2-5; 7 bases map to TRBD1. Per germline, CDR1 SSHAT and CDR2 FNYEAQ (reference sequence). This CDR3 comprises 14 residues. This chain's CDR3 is CAVQPVQGRETQYF. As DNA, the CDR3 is TGTGCTGTACAGCCAGTACAGGGGAGAGAGACCCAGTACTTC.

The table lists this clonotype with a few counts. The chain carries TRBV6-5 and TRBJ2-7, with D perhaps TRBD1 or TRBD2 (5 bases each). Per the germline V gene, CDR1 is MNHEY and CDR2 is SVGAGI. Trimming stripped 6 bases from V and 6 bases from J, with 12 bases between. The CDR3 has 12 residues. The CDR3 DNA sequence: TGTGCCAGCAGACGACACGGGACCGAGCAGTACTTC. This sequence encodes CASRRHGTEQYF.

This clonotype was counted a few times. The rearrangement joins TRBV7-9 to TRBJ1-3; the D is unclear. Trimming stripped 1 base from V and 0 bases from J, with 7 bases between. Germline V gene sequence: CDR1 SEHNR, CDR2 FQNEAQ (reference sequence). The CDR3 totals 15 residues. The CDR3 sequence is CASSLGVNSGNTIYF. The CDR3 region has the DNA TGTGCCAGCAGCTTAGGAGTCAACTCTGGAAACACCATATATTTT.

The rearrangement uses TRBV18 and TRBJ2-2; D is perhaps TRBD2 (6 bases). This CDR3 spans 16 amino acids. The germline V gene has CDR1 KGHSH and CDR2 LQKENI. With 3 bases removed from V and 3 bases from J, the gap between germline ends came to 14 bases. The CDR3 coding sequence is TGTGCCAGCTCACCTGGACTAATGGGTGACACCGGGGAGCTGTTTTTT. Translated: CASSPGLMGDTGELFF.

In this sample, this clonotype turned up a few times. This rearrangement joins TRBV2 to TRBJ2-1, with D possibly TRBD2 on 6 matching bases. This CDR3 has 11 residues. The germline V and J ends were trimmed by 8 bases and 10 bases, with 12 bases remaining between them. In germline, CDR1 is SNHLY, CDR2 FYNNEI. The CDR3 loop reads CASSPSEEQFF. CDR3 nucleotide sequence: TGTGCCAGCTCTCCTAGCGAGGAGCAGTTCTTC.

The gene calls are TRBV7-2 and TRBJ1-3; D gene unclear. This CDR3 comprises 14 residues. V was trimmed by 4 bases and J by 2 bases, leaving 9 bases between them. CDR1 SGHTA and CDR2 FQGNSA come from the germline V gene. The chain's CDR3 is CASSSDITGNTIYF. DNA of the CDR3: TGTGCCAGCAGCTCTGACATTACTGGAAACACCATATATTTT. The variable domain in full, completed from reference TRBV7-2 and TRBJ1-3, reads GAGVSQSPSNKVTEKGKDVELRCDPISGHTALYWYRQSLGQGLEFLIYFQGNSAPDKSGLPSDRFSAERTGGSVSTLTIQRTQQEDSAVYLCASSSDITGNTIYFGEGSWLTVV.

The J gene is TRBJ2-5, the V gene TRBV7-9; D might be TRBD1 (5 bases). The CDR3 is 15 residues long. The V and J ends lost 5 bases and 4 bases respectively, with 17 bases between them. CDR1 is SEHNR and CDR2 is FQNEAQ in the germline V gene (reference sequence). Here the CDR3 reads CASSVQEIYSETQYF. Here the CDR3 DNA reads TGTGCCAGCAGCGTACAGGAGATCTATTCAGAGACCCAGTACTTC.

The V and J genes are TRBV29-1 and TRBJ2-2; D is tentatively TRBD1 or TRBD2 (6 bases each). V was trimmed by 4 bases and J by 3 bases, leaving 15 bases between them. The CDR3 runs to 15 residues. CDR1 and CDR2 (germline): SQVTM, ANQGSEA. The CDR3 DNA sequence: TGCAGCGTTGTCTTCAGGGGAGGCGACACCGGGGAGCTGTTTTTT. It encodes CSVVFRGGDTGELFF.

CDR3 loop: CASSPRGGWADTQYF. The CDR3 DNA sequence: TGTGCCAGCAGTCCCCGGGGGGGGTGGGCGGATACGCAGTATTTT. The J gene is TRBJ2-3, the V gene TRBV7-8; 8 positions agree with TRBD2. CDR1 SGHVS and CDR2 FQNEAQ come from the germline V gene. Trimming at V came to 6 bases and at J to 6 bases, leaving 11 bases not matched to a gene. The CDR3 is made up of 15 amino acids.

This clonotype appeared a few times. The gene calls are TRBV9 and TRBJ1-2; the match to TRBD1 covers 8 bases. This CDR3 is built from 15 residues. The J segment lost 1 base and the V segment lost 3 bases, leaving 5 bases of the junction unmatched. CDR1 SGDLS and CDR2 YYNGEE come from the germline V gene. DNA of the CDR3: TGTGCCAGCAGCGCCAGGACAGGGCTTAACTATGGCTACACCTTC. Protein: CASSARTGLNYGYTF.

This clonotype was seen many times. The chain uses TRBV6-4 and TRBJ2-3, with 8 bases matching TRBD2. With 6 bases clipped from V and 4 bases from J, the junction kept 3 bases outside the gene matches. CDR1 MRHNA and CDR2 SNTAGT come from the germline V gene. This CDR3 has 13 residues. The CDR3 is CASSGGDPDTQYF. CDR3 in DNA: TGTGCCAGCAGCGGGGGGGACCCAGATACGCAGTATTTT.